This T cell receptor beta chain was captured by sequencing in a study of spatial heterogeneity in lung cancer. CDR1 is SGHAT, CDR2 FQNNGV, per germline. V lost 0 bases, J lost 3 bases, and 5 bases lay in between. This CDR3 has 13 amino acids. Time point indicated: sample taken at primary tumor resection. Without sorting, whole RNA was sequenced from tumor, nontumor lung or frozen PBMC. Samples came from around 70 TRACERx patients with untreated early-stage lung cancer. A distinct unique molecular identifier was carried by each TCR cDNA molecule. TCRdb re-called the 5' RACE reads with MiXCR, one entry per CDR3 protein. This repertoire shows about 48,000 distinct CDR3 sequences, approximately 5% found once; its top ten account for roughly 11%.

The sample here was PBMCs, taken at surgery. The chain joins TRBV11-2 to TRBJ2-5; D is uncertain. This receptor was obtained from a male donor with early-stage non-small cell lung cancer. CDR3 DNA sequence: TGTGCCAGCAGCTTAGACAGAGAAGAGACCCAGTACTTC. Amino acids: CASSLDREETQYF.